This TCR beta chain was sequenced during a study of cytomegalovirus exposure and HLA in healthy donors. Whole-study context: The 100 to 150 validation repertoires matched the 666 first-cohort repertoires in platform, a later analysis reported.

A note on this clone: What it recognizes is unknown.

Measured with immunoSEQ multiplex PCR; TCRdb has only the in-frame clones, and not every one. The repertoire holds roughly 64,000 clones, with 95% as singletons. Findings and caveats of the study: The classifier reportedly diagnosed cytomegalovirus status with high specificity and sensitivity. Altogether, 170 or so TCR beta chains were recorded as cytomegalovirus-associated.

Germline assignment: CDR1 MGHRA and CDR2 YSYEKL. V dropped 1 base and J dropped 2; count of bases not matched to a gene: 5. The CDR3 has 16 amino acids. The clonotype comes from a young woman in good health and CMV-seropositive. The chain uses TRBV4-1 and TRBJ2-3; the match to TRBD2 covers 8 bases. Sequences were obtained from PBMCs. In DNA, the CDR3 is TGCGCCAGCAGCCAAGGCCTAGCGGGTTCCACAGATACGCAGTATTTT. Translating gives CASSQGLAGSTDTQYF.